Listed here are 13 T cell receptor beta chains from one sample, sequenced in a study of blood T cell repertoires in COVID-19. Data came from immunoSEQ multiplex PCR; TCRdb stores just in-frame clones and leaves some out. The sample has about 270,000 clones, about 85% seen once. Material for sequencing was PBMCs or T cells enriched from blood (not recorded which). Source of these receptors: a woman aged 45-65 years who had recovered from COVID-19.

The chain links TRBV21-1 to TRBJ2-7; the table gives TRBD2 as D, unverified against the DNA. TRBV21-1 is a documented pseudogene. There are 20 residues in the CDR3. CDR3 in DNA: TGTGCCAGCAGCACCCTGGCGGGACCGTTGGGACTAGCGCAACCCTACGAGCAGTACTTC. The encoded protein is CASSTLAGPLGLAQPYEQYF.

The chain couples TRBV2 to TRBJ2-1; D might be TRBD2 (6 bases). From germline, CDR1 is SNHLY and CDR2 FYNNEI. Trimming took 8 bases from V and 5 from J, leaving 16 bases between them. The CDR3 has 14 residues. CDR3 amino acids: CASVVGGRDNEQFF. The CDR3 coding sequence is TGTGCCAGCGTGGTCGGAGGGAGAGACAATGAGCAGTTCTTC.

This chain connects TRBV2 to TRBJ2-5; 10 bases agree with TRBD2. The CDR3 is 15 amino acids. Germline values: CDR1 SNHLY, CDR2 FYNNEI. V trimming: 3 bases; J trimming: 3 bases; junction bases outside the gene matches: 4. The DNA of the CDR3 is TGTGCCAGCAGTGATCCTAGCGGGAGAGAAGAGACCCAGTACTTC. This encodes CASSDPSGREETQYF.

The V and J genes are TRBV27 and TRBJ2-7; D might be TRBD2 (5 bases). The CDR3 is 15 amino acids. Germline V gene data show CDR1 as MNHEY and CDR2 as SMNVEV (reference sequence). Trimming left V 5 bases short and J 3 bases short, with 17 bases between. This CDR3 reads CASSPSKPFDYEQYF. In DNA, the CDR3 is TGTGCCAGCAGTCCTAGCAAACCCTTCGACTACGAGCAGTACTTC.

The rearrangement uses TRBV28 and TRBJ1-4; 8 nucleotides agree with TRBD1. CDR3 size: 13 residues. CDR1 is MDHEN and CDR2 is SYDVKM in the germline V gene. The V segment lost 10 bases and the J segment 6 bases; nucleotides outside the gene matches: 7. CDR3 sequence reads: CATTRGRDEKLFF. For the CDR3, the DNA is TGTGCCACCACCAGGGGGCGAGATGAAAAACTGTTTTTT.

About this clone: One end of the junction fails to match germline, which may point to a read error. The genes are TRBV12-3 or TRBV12-4 and TRBJ2-3; possibly TRBD2 for D (6 bases). This CDR3 has 11 amino acids. The CDR3 region has the DNA TGTGCCAGCAGTTTAGTCCGACTAGTATCGTTT. Amino acids: CASSLVRLVSF.

The chain is built from TRBV11-3 and TRBJ2-3, with 11 bases aligning to TRBD2. The ends lost 5 bases at V and 2 bases at J; junction bases unmatched: 9. The CDR3 has 17 amino acids. Germline V lookup: CDR1 SGHNT, CDR2 YENEEA. As DNA, the CDR3 is TGTGCCAGCAGCACGGGACTAGCGGCACCCATCACAGATACGCAGTATTTT. It translates to CASSTGLAAPITDTQYF. Full variable domain (remainder filled in from reference TRBV11-3 and TRBJ2-3): EAGVVQSPRYKIIEKKQPVAFWCNPISGHNTLYWYLQNLGQGPELLIRYENEEAVDDSQLPKDRFSAERLKGVDSTLKIQPAELGDSAVYLCASSTGLAAPITDTQYFGPGTRLTVL.

The V and J genes are TRBV28 and TRBJ1-5; TRBD1 matches at 8 bases. The CDR3 has 18 amino acids. Looked up from germline, CDR1 is MDHEN and CDR2 is SYDVKM. After removal of 5 bases from V and 2 bases from J, the junction contained 14 bases not matched to a gene. DNA of the CDR3: TGTGCCAGCAGTGGGGGACACCGACAGGGGAGGGGCAATCAGCCCCAGCATTTT. It encodes CASSGGHRQGRGNQPQHF.

This rearrangement joins TRBV30 to TRBJ1-2; 11 nucleotides align to TRBD1. Germline-derived CDR1 and CDR2 are GTSNPN and SVGIG (reference sequence). Trimming took 5 bases from V and 3 from J; bases not matched to a gene: 2. There are 13 residues in the CDR3. The CDR3 DNA follows: TGTGCCTGGGGACAGGGGGCACACTATGGCTACACCTTC. It is translated as CAWGQGAHYGYTF.

The chain employs TRBV5-5 and TRBJ1-5, with D uncertain. The CDR3 runs to 13 residues. Germline V lookup: CDR1 SGHKS, CDR2 YYEKEE (reference sequence). Deletions cut 4 bases from V and 7 bases from J, with 12 bases between. The CDR3 DNA reads TGTGCCAGCAGCAGTCAAGGCGGGCAGCCCCAGCATTTT. Translating it yields CASSSQGGQPQHF. Supplemented by reference TRBV5-5 and TRBJ1-5, the full variable domain reads DAGVTQSPTHLIKTRGQQVTLRCSPISGHKSVSWYQQVLGQGPQFIFQYYEKEERGRGNFPDRFSARQFPNYSSELNVNALLLGDSALYLCASSSQGGQPQHFGDGTRLSIL.

The chain carries TRBV10-3 and TRBJ1-2, with D hard to call. CDR3 length: 14 residues. Germline CDR1 reads ENHRY; CDR2 reads SYGVKD. V dropped 3 bases and J dropped 3 bases, with 11 bases sitting between them. The DNA of the CDR3 is TGTGCCATCAGTGAAGGAGGCTGGGACTATGGCTACACCTTC. Translating it yields CAISEGGWDYGYTF.

The chain combines TRBV18 with TRBJ1-1; no firm D call. Germline V gives CDR1 KGHSH, CDR2 LQKENI. The CDR3 runs to 14 residues. V dropped 6 bases and J dropped 0 bases, with 11 bases sitting between them. The CDR3 DNA reads TGTGCCAGCTCCCCGCGGAGTATGAACACTGAAGCTTTCTTT. Protein: CASSPRSMNTEAFF. Full variable domain (rest looked up from reference TRBV18 and TRBJ1-1): NAGVMQNPRHLVRRRGQEARLRCSPMKGHSHVYWYRQLPEEGLKFMVYLQKENIIDESGMPKERFSAEFPKEGPSILRIQQVVRGDSAAYFCASSPRSMNTEAFFGQGTRLTVV.

The chain couples TRBV28 to TRBJ2-7; 8 nucleotides agree with TRBD1. CDR3 length equals 15 residues. Germline assignment: CDR1 MDHEN and CDR2 SYDVKM. Trimming removed 5 bases from V and 6 bases from J; junction bases left unmatched: 12. This chain's CDR3 is CASSQIQGGLGEQYF. CDR3 DNA sequence: TGTGCCAGCAGTCAAATACAGGGGGGCTTAGGCGAGCAGTACTTC.